A single sample gave rise to the 8 T cell receptor beta chains below, sequenced in a study of blood T cell dynamics during melanoma immunotherapy. Clones were read by immunoSEQ multiplex PCR, and TCRdb kept only the in-frame ones, dropping some. The repertoire has 10,000 to 15,000 clones, about 86% of them found once; the top ten carry 4.4%. The sample's time point: pre-treatment baseline. The source was blood, collected from a patient treated with checkpoint blockade. Receptors were obtained from a human donor with melanoma.

The V gene is TRBV6-1, the J gene TRBJ1-5, with 10 nucleotides matching TRBD1. Germline CDR1 is MNHNS and CDR2 is SASEGT. V lost 6 bases and J lost 5; bases outside the gene matches: 4. This CDR3 contains 14 residues. The CDR3 region has the DNA TGTGCCAGCAGGGACAGGGGGTCGGATCAGCCCCAGCATTTT. Translation gives CASRDRGSDQPQHF.

The J gene is TRBJ1-3, the V gene TRBV10-3, with D hard to call. V shed 7 bases and J shed 1 base, with 11 bases lying between them. Germline CDR1 is ENHRY and CDR2 is SYGVKD. The CDR3 runs 14 residues. The CDR3: CAINDEGSGNTIYF. CDR3 in DNA: TGTGCCATCAATGACGAGGGATCTGGAAACACCATATATTTT.

The genes are TRBV11-2 and TRBJ2-1, with TRBD1 identical over 8 bases. In germline, CDR1 is SGHAT, CDR2 FQNNGV. The J segment lost 8 bases and the V segment lost 6 bases, leaving 9 bases of the junction unmatched. The CDR3 extends over 14 amino acids. The CDR3 region has the DNA TGTGCCAGCAGGAGCACCAGGGGGCCCTATGAGCAGTTCTTC. Amino acids: CASRSTRGPYEQFF.

The rearrangement joins TRBV5-1 to TRBJ1-2, with 7 bases identical to TRBD1. V lost 4 bases to trimming and J lost 5 bases; unmatched junction nucleotides: 5. The CDR3 loop spans 13 amino acids. The germline gives CDR1 SGHRS, CDR2 YFSETQ. The CDR3 DNA reads TGCGCCAGCAGCGAAGACAGGGTATATGGCTACACCTTC. It encodes CASSEDRVYGYTF.

The V call is TRBV7-3, the J call TRBJ2-1; D remains ambiguous. V was cut by 0 bases and J by 7 bases, with 7 bases left in between. The CDR3 totals 13 residues. The germline gives CDR1 SGHTA, CDR2 FQGTGA. The CDR3 region is CASSLTSMNEQFF. The CDR3 DNA follows: TGTGCCAGCAGCTTAACTAGTATGAATGAGCAGTTCTTC. The full variable domain, with the rest looked up from reference TRBV7-3 and TRBJ2-1, is GAGVSQTPSNKVTEKGKYVELRCDPISGHTALYWYRQSLGQGPEFLIYFQGTGAADDSGLPNDRFFAVRPEGSVSTLKIQRTERGDSAVYLCASSLTSMNEQFFGPGTRLTVL.

This chain links TRBV9 with TRBJ2-2; D is uncertain. The CDR3 sequence is 11 residues long. The V end was cut by 3 bases, the J end by 7 bases, with 4 bases between. Germline V lookup: CDR1 SGDLS, CDR2 YYNGEE. The CDR3 DNA is TGTGCCAGCAGCGGGATCGGGGAGCTGTTTTTT. Its translation: CASSGIGELFF.

The chain recombines TRBV4-1 with TRBJ1-1; 10 positions match TRBD1. Germline assignment: CDR1 MGHRA and CDR2 YSYEKL. J lost 1 base, V lost 5 bases, and 1 base had no gene match. This CDR3 has 14 amino acids. In nucleotides, the CDR3 is TGCGCCAGCAGCGACAGGGGGCGGAACACTGAAGCTTTCTTT. It codes for CASSDRGRNTEAFF.

This chain joins TRBV9 and TRBJ2-1; 9 bases map to TRBD2. This CDR3 is 16 amino acids long. Looked up from germline, CDR1 is SGDLS and CDR2 is YYNGEE. V lost 0 bases to trimming and J lost 8 bases; unmatched junction nucleotides: 9. CDR3 loop: CASSVGSSGSVYEQFF. The CDR3 DNA reads as TGTGCCAGCAGCGTAGGGAGTAGCGGGAGTGTATATGAGCAGTTCTTC. Complete variable domain (other parts from reference TRBV9 and TRBJ2-1): DSGVTQTPKHLITATGQRVTLRCSPRSGDLSVYWYQQSLDQGLQFLIQYYNGEERAKGNILERFSAQQFPDLHSELNLSSLELGDSALYFCASSVGSSGSVYEQFFGPGTRLTVL.